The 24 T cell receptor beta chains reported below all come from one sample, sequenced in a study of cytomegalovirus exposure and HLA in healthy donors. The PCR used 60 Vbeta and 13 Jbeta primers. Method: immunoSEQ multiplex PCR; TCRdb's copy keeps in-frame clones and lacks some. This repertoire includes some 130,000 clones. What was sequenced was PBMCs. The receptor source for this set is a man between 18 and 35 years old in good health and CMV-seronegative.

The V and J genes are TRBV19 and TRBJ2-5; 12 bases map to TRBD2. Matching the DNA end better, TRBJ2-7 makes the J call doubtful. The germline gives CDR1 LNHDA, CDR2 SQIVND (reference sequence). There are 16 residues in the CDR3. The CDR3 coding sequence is TGTGCCAGTAGTATATCGACTAGCGGGAGCTCCTACGAGCAGTACTTC. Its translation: CASSISTSGSSYEQYF.

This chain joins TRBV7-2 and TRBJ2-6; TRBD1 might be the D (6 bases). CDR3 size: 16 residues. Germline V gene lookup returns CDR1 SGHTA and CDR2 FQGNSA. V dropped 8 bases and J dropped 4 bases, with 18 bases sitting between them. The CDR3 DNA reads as TGTGCCAGCTCCTCTCCAGGGGTCGCCGGGGCCAACGTCCTGACTTTC. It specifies CASSSPGVAGANVLTF.

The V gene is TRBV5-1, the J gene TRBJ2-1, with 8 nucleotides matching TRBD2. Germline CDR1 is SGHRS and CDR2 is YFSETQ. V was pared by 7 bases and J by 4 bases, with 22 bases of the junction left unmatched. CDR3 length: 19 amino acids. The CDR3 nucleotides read TGCGCCAGCTGCCACAGGGTTCCTTTAGCGGGGCCCCTGTACAATGAGCAGTTCTTC. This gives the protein CASCHRVPLAGPLYNEQFF. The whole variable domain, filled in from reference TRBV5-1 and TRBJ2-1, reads KAGVTQTPRYLIKTRGQQVTLSCSPISGHRSVSWYQQTPGQGLQFLFEYFSETQRNKGNFPGRFSGRQFSNSRSEMNVSTLELGDSALYLCASCHRVPLAGPLYNEQFFGPGTRLTVL.

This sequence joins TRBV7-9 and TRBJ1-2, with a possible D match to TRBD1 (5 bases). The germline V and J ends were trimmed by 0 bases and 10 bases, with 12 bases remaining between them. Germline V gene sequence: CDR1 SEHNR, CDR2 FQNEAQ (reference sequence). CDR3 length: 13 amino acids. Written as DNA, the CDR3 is TGTGCCAGCAGCTTAGCTCCAGGGATGCCCTACACCTTC. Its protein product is CASSLAPGMPYTF. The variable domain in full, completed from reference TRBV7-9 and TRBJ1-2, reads DTGVSQNPRHKITKRGQNVTFRCDPISEHNRLYWYRQTLGQGPEFLTYFQNEAQLEKSRLLSDRFSAERPKGSFSTLEIQRTEQGDSAMYLCASSLAPGMPYTFGSGTRLTVV.

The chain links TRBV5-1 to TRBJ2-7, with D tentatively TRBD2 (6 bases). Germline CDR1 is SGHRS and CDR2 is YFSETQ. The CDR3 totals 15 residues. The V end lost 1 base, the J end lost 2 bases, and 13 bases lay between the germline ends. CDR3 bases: TGCGCCAGCAGCTTGCTGCGACTAGGGGCCTACGAGCAGTACTTC. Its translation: CASSLLRLGAYEQYF. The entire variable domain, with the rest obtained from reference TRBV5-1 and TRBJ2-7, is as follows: KAGVTQTPRYLIKTRGQQVTLSCSPISGHRSVSWYQQTPGQGLQFLFEYFSETQRNKGNFPGRFSGRQFSNSRSEMNVSTLELGDSALYLCASSLLRLGAYEQYFGPGTRLTVT.

CDR3 sequence (DNA): TGTGCCAGCAACCAACAGGGGGACTACGAGCAGTACTTC. Its protein product is CASNQQGDYEQYF. The chain has TRBV6-5 and TRBJ2-7; 8 bases fit TRBD1. This CDR3 is built from 13 residues. The V segment lost 7 bases and the J segment 3 bases; nucleotides outside the gene matches: 5. Germline V CDR1 and CDR2: MNHEY, SVGAGI.

CDR3 sequence reads: CASRVGAGNNEQFF. Here the CDR3 DNA reads TGTGCCAGTAGGGTGGGAGCGGGGAACAATGAGCAGTTCTTC. The rearrangement joins TRBV19 to TRBJ2-1; 7 bases agree with TRBD2. V was clipped by 6 bases and J by 5 bases; unmatched bases: 7. CDR3 length: 14 amino acids. CDR1 is LNHDA, CDR2 SQIVND, per germline (reference sequence).

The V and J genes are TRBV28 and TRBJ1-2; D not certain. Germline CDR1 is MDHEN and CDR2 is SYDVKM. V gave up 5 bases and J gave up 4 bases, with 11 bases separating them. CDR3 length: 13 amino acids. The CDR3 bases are TGTGCCAGCAGTCTAGACGGTATCTATGGCTACACCTTC. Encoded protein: CASSLDGIYGYTF.

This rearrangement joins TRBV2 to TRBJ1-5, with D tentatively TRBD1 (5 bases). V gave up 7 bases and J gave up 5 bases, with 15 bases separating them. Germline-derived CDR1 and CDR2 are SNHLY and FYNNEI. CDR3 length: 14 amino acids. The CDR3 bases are TGTGCCAGCATTAACGACAGAGGTGATCAGCCCCAGCATTTT. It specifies CASINDRGDQPQHF.

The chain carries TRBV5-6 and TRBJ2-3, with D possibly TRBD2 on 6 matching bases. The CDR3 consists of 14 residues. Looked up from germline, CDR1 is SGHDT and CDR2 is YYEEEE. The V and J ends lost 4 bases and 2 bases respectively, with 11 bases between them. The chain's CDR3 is CASSEASDTDTQYF. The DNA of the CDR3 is TGTGCCAGCAGCGAGGCTAGCGACACAGATACGCAGTATTTT.

DNA for the CDR3: TGTGCCAGCAGCCCCAAAGGACAGGGCTATGGCTACACCTTC. It is translated as CASSPKGQGYGYTF. The chain couples TRBV5-4 to TRBJ1-2; TRBD1 agrees at 8 bases. Per the germline V gene, CDR1 is SGHNT and CDR2 is YYREEE (reference sequence). V dropped 4 bases and J dropped 4; count of bases not matched to a gene: 6. This CDR3 is 14 amino acids long.

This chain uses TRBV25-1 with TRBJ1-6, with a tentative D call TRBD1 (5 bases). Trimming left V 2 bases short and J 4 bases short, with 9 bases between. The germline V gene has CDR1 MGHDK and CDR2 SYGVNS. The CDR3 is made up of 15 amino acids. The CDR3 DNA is TGTGCCAGCAGTGAAGCGACAGTTTATAATTCACCCCTCCACTTT. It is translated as CASSEATVYNSPLHF.

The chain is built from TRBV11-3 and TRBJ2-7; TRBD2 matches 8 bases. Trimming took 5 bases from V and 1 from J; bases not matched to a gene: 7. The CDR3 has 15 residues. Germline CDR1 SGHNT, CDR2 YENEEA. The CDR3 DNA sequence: TGTGCCAGCAGCCCCTATAGCGGGAAATCCTACGAGCAGTACTTC. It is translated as CASSPYSGKSYEQYF.

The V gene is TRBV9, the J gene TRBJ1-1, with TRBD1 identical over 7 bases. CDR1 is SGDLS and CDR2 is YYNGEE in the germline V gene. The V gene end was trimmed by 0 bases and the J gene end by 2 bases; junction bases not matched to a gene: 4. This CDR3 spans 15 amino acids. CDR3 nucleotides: TGTGCCAGCAGCGTAGGAGACAGGGTTAACACTGAAGCTTTCTTT. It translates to CASSVGDRVNTEAFF.

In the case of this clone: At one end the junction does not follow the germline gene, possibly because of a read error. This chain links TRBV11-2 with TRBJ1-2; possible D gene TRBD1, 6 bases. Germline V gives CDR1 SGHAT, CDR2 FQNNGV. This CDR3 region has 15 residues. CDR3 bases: TGTGCCGGCAGCTTAACAGGGACCGCTTTGGGTGGCTACACCTTC. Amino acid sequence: CAGSLTGTALGGYTF.

The CDR3 DNA reads TGTGCCATCAGTGACCTAAAAGGACGGGGAGGGAATGAGCAGTTCTTC. Its protein product is CAISDLKGRGGNEQFF. The J gene is TRBJ2-1, the V gene TRBV10-3; 7 positions agree with TRBD2. Germline CDR1 is ENHRY and CDR2 is SYGVKD. V was clipped by 3 bases and J by 7 bases; unmatched bases: 12. This CDR3 is 16 amino acids long.

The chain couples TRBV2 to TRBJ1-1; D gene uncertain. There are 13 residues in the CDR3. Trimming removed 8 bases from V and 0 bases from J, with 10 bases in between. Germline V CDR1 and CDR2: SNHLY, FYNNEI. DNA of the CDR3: TGTGCCAGCTTGCGGGTCTTGAACACTGAAGCTTTCTTT. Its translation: CASLRVLNTEAFF.

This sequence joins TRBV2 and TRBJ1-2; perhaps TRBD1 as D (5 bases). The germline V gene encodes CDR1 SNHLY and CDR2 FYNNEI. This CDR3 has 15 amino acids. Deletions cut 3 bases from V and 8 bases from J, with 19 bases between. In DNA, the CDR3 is TGTGCCAGCAGTGAGCGGAACGGTGGGGGGGACGGCTACACCTTC. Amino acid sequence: CASSERNGGGDGYTF. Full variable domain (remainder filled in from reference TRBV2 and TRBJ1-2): EPEVTQTPSHQVTQMGQEVILRCVPISNHLYFYWYRQILGQKVEFLVSFYNNEISEKSEIFDDQFSVERPDGSNFTLKIRSTKLEDSAMYFCASSERNGGGDGYTFGSGTRLTVV.

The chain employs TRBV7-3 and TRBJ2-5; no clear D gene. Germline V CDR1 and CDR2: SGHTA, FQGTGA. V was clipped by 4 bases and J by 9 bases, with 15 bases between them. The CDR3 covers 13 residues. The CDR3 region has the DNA TGTGCCAGCAGCTCCCTCGTGACGGAGCCCCAGTACTTC. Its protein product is CASSSLVTEPQYF. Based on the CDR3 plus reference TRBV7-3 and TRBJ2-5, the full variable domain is GAGVSQTPSNKVTEKGKYVELRCDPISGHTALYWYRQSLGQGPEFLIYFQGTGAADDSGLPNDRFFAVRPEGSVSTLKIQRTERGDSAVYLCASSSLVTEPQYFGPGTRLLVL.

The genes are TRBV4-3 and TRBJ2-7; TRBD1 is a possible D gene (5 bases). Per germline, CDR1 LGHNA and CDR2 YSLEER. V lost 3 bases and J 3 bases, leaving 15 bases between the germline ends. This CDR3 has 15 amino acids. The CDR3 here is CASSQNSAGYYEQYF. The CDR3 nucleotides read TGCGCCAGCAGCCAGAACTCCGCAGGGTACTACGAGCAGTACTTC.

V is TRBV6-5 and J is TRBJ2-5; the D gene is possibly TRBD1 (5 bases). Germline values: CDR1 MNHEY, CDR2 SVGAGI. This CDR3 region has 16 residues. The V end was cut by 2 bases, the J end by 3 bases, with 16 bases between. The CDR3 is CASSYQSGGQEETQYF. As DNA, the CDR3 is TGTGCCAGCAGTTACCAATCGGGTGGACAAGAAGAGACCCAGTACTTC.

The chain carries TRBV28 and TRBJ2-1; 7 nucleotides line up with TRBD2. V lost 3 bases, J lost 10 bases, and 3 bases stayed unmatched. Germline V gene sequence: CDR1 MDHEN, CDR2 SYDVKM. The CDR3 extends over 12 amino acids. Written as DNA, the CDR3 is TGTGCCAGCAGTTTCCCAGCGGGGGAGCAGTTCTTC. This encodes CASSFPAGEQFF.

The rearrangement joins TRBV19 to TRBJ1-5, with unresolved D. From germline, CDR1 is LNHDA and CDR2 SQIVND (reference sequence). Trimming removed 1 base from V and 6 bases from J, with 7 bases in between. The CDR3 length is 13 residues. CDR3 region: CASSIASGQPQHF. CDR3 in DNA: TGTGCCAGTAGTATAGCTTCAGGTCAGCCCCAGCATTTT. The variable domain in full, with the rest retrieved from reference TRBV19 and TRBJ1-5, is DGGITQSPKYLFRKEGQNVTLSCEQNLNHDAMYWYRQDPGQGLRLIYYSQIVNDFQKGDIAEGYSVSREKKESFPLTVTSAQKNPTAFYLCASSIASGQPQHFGDGTRLSIL.

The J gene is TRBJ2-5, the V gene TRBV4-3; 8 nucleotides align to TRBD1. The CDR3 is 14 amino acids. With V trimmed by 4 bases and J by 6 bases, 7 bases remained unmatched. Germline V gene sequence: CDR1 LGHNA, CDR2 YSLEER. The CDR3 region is CASSRRAGGQTQYF. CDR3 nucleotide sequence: TGCGCCAGCAGCCGGCGGGCAGGGGGCCAGACCCAGTACTTC.